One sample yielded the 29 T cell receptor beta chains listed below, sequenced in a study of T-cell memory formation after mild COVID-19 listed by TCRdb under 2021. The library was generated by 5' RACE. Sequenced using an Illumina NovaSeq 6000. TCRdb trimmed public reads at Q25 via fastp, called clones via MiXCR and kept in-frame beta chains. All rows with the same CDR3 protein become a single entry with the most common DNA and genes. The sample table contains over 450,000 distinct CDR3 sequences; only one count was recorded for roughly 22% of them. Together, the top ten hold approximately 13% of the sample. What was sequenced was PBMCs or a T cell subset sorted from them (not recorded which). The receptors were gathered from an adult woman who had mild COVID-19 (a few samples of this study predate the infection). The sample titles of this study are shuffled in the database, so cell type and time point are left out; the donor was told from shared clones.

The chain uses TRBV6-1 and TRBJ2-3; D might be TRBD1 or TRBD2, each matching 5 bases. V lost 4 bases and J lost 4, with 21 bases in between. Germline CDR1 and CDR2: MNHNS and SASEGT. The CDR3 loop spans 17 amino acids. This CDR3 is CASSVGSLALRADTQYF. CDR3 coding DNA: TGTGCCAGCAGTGTGGGGAGTCTGGCGCTCAGGGCAGATACGCAGTATTTT.

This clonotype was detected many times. The CDR3 loop is CASSLSGRNYEQYF. In nucleotides, the CDR3 is TGTGCCAGCAGTTTATCTGGACGAAACTACGAGCAGTACTTC. The genes are TRBV7-2 and TRBJ2-7, with D uncertain. Germline V gene sequence: CDR1 SGHTA, CDR2 FQGNSA. The CDR3 spans 14 residues. Trimming shortened V by 6 bases and J by 3 bases, and 15 bases separated the two germline ends. Filled out from reference TRBV7-2 and TRBJ2-7, the complete variable domain reads GAGVSQSPSNKVTEKGKDVELRCDPISGHTALYWYRQSLGQGLEFLIYFQGNSAPDKSGLPSDRFSAERTGGSVSTLTIQRTQQEDSAVYLCASSLSGRNYEQYFGPGTRLTVT.

As DNA, the CDR3 is TGTGCCAGCAGAGACCAGACTAGCGGGATGCACGAGCAGTACTTC. It is translated as CASRDQTSGMHEQYF. V is TRBV2 and J is TRBJ2-7; TRBD2 agrees at 11 bases. V gave up 6 bases and J gave up 5 bases; unmatched junction bases: 9. This CDR3 region has 15 residues. CDR1 and CDR2 from the germline V gene are SNHLY and FYNNEI.

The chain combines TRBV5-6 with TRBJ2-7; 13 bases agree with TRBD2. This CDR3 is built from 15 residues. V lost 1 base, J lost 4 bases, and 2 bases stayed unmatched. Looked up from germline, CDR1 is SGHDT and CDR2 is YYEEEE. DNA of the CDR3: TGTGCCAGCAGCTTGAGACTAGCGGGGGGATACGAGCAGTACTTC. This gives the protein CASSLRLAGGYEQYF.

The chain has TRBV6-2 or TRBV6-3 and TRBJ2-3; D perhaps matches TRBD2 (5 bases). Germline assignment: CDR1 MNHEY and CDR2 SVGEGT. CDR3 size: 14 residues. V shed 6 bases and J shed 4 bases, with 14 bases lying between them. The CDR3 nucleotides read TGTGCCAGCAGCCCCCAGCTAGCTCCAGATACGCAGTATTTT. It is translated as CASSPQLAPDTQYF.

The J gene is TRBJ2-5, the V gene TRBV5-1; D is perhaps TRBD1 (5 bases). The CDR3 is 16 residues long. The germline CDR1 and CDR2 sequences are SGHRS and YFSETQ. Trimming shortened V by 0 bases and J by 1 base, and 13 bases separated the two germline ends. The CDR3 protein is CASSLVQGIIQETQYF. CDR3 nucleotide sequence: TGCGCCAGCAGCTTGGTCCAGGGAATCATCCAAGAGACCCAGTACTTC.

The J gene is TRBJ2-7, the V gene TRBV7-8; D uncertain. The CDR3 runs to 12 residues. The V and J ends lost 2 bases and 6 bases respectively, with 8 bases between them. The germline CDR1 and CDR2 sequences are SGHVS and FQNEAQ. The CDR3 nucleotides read TGTGCCAGCAGCTTAACTACTATCGAGCAGTACTTC. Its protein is CASSLTTIEQYF.

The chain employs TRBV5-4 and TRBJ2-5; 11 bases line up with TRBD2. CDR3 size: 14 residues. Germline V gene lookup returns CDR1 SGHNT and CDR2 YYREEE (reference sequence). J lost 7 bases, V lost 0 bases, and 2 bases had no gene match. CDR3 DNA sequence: TGTGCCAGCAGCTTGGTGGGGACTAGCGGGACCCAGTACTTC. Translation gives CASSLVGTSGTQYF.

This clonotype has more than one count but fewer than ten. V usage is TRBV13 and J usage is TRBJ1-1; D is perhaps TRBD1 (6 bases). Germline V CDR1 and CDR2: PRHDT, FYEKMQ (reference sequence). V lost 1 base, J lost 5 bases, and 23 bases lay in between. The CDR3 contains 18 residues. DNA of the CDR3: TGTGCCAGCAGCTTAGTAGGTCCCAAACAGGGAGGAGGGACTGAAGCTTTCTTT. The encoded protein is CASSLVGPKQGGGTEAFF. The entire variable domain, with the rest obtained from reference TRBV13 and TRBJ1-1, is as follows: AAGVIQSPRHLIKEKRETATLKCYPIPRHDTVYWYQQGPGQDPQFLISFYEKMQSDKGSIPDRFSAQQFSDYHSELNMSSLELGDSALYFCASSLVGPKQGGGTEAFFGQGTRLTVV.

Here the CDR3 DNA reads TGTGCCAGCTCACCGTATAAGGGCGCCTCCTACGAGCAGTACTTC. It encodes CASSPYKGASYEQYF. The genes are TRBV18 and TRBJ2-7; D is undetermined. CDR3 length: 15 amino acids. V gave up 3 bases and J gave up 0 bases, with 12 bases separating them. Germline values: CDR1 KGHSH, CDR2 LQKENI.

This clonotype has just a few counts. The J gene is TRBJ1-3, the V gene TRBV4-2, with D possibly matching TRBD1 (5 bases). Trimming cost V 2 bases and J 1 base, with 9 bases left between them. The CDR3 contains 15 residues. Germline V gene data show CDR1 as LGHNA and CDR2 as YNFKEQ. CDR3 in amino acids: CASSQPRQSGNTIYF. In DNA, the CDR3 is TGTGCCAGCAGCCAACCTCGACAGTCTGGAAACACCATATATTTT.

CDR3 residues: CATSEGWGQGRNEQFF. For the CDR3, the DNA is TGTGCCACCAGTGAGGGGTGGGGACAGGGCAGGAATGAGCAGTTCTTC. The rearrangement links TRBV24-1 to TRBJ2-1, with 9 bases identical to TRBD1. Germline loops: CDR1 KGHDR, CDR2 SFDVKD. This CDR3 region has 16 residues. The junction had 10 bases not matched to a gene; V was cut back by 4 bases and J by 7 bases.

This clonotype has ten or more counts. The CDR3 protein is CAISGLAGSNNEQFF. In DNA form, the CDR3 reads TGTGCCATCAGTGGACTAGCGGGAAGCAACAATGAGCAGTTCTTC. The V call is TRBV10-3, the J call TRBJ2-1; TRBD2 aligns across 11 bases. Germline V gene data show CDR1 as ENHRY and CDR2 as SYGVKD. This CDR3 is 15 amino acids long. V shed 4 bases and J 5 bases; nucleotides not matched to a gene: 4.

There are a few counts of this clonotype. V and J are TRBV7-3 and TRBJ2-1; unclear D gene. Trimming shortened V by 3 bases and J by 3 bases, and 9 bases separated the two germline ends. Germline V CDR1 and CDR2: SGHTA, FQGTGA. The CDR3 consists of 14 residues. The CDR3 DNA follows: TGTGCCAGCAGCTTCGGCGGCTTCTACAATGAGCAGTTCTTC. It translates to CASSFGGFYNEQFF.

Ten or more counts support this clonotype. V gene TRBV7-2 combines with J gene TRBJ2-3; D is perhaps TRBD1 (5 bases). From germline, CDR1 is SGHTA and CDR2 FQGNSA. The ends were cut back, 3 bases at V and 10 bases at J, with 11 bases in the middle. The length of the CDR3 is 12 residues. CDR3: CASSFDRISQYF. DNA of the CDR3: TGTGCCAGCAGCTTCGACAGAATCTCGCAGTATTTT.

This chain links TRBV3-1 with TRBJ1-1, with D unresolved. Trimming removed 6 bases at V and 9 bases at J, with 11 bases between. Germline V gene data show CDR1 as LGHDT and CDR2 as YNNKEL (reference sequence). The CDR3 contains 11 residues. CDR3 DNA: TGTGCCAGCAGTACGGGTAAGAAAGCTTTCTTT. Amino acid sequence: CASSTGKKAFF.

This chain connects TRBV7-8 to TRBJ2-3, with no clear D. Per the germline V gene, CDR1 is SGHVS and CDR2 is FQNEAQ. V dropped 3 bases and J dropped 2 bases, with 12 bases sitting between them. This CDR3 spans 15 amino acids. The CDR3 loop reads CASSFSAEFTDTQYF. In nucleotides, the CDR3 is TGTGCCAGCAGCTTCTCGGCGGAATTCACAGATACGCAGTATTTT.

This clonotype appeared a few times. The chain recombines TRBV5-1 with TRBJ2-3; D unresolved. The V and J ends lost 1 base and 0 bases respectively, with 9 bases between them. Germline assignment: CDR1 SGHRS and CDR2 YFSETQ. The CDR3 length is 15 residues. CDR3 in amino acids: CASSLRSVSTDTQYF. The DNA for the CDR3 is TGCGCCAGCAGCTTGCGTTCGGTTAGCACAGATACGCAGTATTTT.

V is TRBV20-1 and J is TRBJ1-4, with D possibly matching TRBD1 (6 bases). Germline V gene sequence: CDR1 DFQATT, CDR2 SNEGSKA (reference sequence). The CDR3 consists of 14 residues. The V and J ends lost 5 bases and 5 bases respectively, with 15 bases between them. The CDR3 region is CSAPRGATNEKLFF. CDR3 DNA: TGCAGTGCTCCACGGGGGGCCACAAATGAAAAACTGTTTTTT.

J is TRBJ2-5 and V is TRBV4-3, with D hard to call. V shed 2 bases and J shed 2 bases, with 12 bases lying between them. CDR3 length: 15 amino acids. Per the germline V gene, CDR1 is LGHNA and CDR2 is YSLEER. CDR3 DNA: TGCGCCAGCAGCCAAAGTCTGGGCTCGCAAGAGACCCAGTACTTC. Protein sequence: CASSQSLGSQETQYF.

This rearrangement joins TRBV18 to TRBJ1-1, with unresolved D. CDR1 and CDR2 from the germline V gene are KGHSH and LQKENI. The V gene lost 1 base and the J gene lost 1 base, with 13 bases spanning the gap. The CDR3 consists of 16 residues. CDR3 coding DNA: TGTGCCAGCTCACCACGGAGGGTTGAAGGGAACACTGAAGCTTTCTTT. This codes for CASSPRRVEGNTEAFF.

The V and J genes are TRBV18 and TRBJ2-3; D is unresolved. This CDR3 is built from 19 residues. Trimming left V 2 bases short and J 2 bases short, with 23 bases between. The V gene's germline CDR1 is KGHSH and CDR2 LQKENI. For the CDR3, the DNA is TGTGCCAGCTCACCAGAAAATGCACCCCCGGCGACCGACACAGATACGCAGTATTTT. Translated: CASSPENAPPATDTDTQYF.

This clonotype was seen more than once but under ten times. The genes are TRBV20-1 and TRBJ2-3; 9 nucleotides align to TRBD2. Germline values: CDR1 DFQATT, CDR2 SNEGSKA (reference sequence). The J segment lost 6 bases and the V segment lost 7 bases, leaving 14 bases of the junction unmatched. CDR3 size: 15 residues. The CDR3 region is CSGTGTSLGGDTQYF. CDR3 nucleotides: TGCAGTGGCACCGGGACTAGCTTAGGTGGTGATACGCAGTATTTT.

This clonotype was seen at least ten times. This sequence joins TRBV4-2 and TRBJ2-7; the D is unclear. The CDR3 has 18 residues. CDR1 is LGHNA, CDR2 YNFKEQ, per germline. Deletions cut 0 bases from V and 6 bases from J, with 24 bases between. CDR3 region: CASSQDRPSQSPYSEQYF. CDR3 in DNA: TGTGCCAGCAGCCAAGATCGTCCCTCCCAGTCACCATACTCCGAGCAGTACTTC.

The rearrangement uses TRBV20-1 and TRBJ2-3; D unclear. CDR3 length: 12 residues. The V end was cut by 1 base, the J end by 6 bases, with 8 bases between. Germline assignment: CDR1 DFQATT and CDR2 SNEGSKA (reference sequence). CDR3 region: CSARAPGDTQYF. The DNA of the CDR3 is TGCAGTGCTAGAGCCCCAGGTGATACGCAGTATTTT.

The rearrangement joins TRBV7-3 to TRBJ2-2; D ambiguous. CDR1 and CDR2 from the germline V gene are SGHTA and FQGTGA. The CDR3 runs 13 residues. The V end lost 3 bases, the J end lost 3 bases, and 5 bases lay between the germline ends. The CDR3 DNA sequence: TGTGCCAGCAGCTTTATTCACACCGGGGAGCTGTTTTTT. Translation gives CASSFIHTGELFF.

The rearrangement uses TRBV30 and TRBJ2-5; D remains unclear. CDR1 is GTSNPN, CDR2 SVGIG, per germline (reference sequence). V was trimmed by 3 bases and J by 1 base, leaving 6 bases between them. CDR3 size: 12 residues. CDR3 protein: CAWRDLQETQYF. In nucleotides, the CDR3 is TGTGCCTGGAGGGACCTCCAAGAGACCCAGTACTTC.

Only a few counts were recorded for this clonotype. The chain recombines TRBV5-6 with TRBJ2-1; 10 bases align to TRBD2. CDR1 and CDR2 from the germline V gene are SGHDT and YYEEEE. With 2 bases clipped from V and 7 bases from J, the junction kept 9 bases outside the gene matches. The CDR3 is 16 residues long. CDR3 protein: CASSFLTSGFLNEQFF. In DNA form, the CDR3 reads TGTGCCAGCAGCTTTCTGACTAGCGGGTTTTTGAATGAGCAGTTCTTC.

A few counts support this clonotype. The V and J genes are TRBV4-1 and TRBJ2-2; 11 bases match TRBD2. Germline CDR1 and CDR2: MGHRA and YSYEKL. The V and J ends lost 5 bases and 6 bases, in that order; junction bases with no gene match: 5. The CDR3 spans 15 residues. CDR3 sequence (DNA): TGCGCCAGCAGCGGAGGACTAGCGGGTTCCGGGGAGCTGTTTTTT. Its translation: CASSGGLAGSGELFF.